This T cell receptor (beta chain) was recovered during a study of cytomegalovirus exposure and HLA in healthy donors. Turning to the study itself: It was reported in a later analysis that the same platform had been used for the approximately 120 validation repertoires as for the roughly 650 first-cohort repertoires. Study conclusions and caveats: According to the study, 160 or so TCR beta chains were cytomegalovirus-associated. Rare TCR sequences dominated, though some public TCRs recurred in many donors.

About this clone itself: Its target is not known.

J lost 2 bases, V lost 5 bases, and 13 bases had no gene match. CDR1 and CDR2 (germline): LNHDA, SQIVND (reference sequence). The CDR3 consists of 17 residues. TCRdb's copy holds only in-frame clones and misses some; the assay was immunoSEQ multiplex PCR. The profile shows around 140,000 clones, approximately 86% of them singletons. The source of this sequence is a man aged 18 to 29 in good health and CMV-seropositive. The sequencing sample was made of PBMCs. The chain combines TRBV19 with TRBJ2-3; TRBD2 matches at 7 bases. CDR3 in amino acids: CASSSLYRGDDTDTQYF. The CDR3 nucleotides are TGTGCCAGTAGTTCCCTCTATCGGGGGGACGACACAGATACGCAGTATTTT.